The 22 T cell receptor beta chains below were found in one sample sequenced in a study of identical twins. TCRdb ran MiXCR on the 5' RACE reads and lists one entry per CDR3 protein. The data hold approximately 620,000 distinct CDR3 sequences, with under 9% observed a single time. Separately, the same data were catalogued under a study of yellow fever vaccine responses in identical twins.

Sequencing was carried out using PBMCs. These receptors were collected from a woman between 18 and 29 years old in good health.

The CDR3 here is CASSLGGGARDTQYF. CDR3 in DNA: TGTGCCAGCAGCTTAGGCGGGGGGGCCAGAGATACGCAGTATTTT. V and J are TRBV7-2 and TRBJ2-3, with TRBD2 identical over 9 bases. This CDR3 is 15 amino acids long. Looked up from germline, CDR1 is SGHTA and CDR2 is FQGNSA. V lost 1 base to trimming and J lost 5 bases; unmatched junction nucleotides: 4.

This clonotype was counted many times. This chain connects TRBV27 to TRBJ2-2; D may be TRBD2 (5 bases). Trimming shortened V by 2 bases and J by 11 bases, and 15 bases separated the two germline ends. CDR1 is MNHEY, CDR2 SMNVEV, per germline (reference sequence). The CDR3 has 14 residues. The CDR3 here is CASSLSLRAVELFF. The CDR3 nucleotides read TGTGCCAGCAGTTTAAGTTTGAGGGCCGTTGAGCTGTTTTTT.

In this sample, this clonotype turned up a few times. The J gene is TRBJ2-5, the V gene TRBV29-1; maybe TRBD1 (6 bases). Germline V gene lookup returns CDR1 SQVTM and CDR2 ANQGSEA. The CDR3 is 17 residues long. Deletions cut 1 base from V and 4 bases from J, with 22 bases between. The CDR3 nucleotides read TGCAGCGTTGAAGGGATGGACAGATCCCGAGGGTCAGAGACCCAGTACTTC. Amino acids: CSVEGMDRSRGSETQYF.

The chain carries TRBV29-1 and TRBJ2-3, with TRBD2 identical over 8 bases. After removal of 7 bases from V and 5 bases from J, the junction contained 5 bases not matched to a gene. Germline-derived CDR1 and CDR2 are SQVTM and ANQGSEA. CDR3 length: 12 residues. CDR3 DNA: TGCAGCGCGGGGGGGGGAAGAGATACGCAGTATTTT. This translates into CSAGGGRDTQYF.

The chain uses TRBV4-2 and TRBJ2-2; 7 bases match TRBD1. The V segment lost 0 bases and the J segment 6 bases; nucleotides outside the gene matches: 10. Germline CDR1 and CDR2: LGHNA and YNFKEQ. This CDR3 is built from 17 residues. The DNA for the CDR3 is TGTGCCAGCAGCCAAGAACCGGGACAGAGCGCCGCCGGGGAGCTGTTTTTT. Its protein product is CASSQEPGQSAAGELFF.

The chain employs TRBV6-1 and TRBJ2-4; the match to TRBD1 covers 9 bases. Germline-derived CDR1 and CDR2 are MNHNS and SASEGT. This CDR3 contains 17 residues. The trim removed 8 bases at V and 1 base at J, leaving 12 bases unmatched. CDR3 loop: CASVGQGGEPAKNIQYF. In DNA, the CDR3 is TGTGCCAGCGTGGGACAGGGCGGCGAGCCCGCCAAAAACATTCAGTACTTC.

This chain uses TRBV4-3 with TRBJ1-4; TRBD1 might be the D (6 bases). Germline-derived CDR1 and CDR2 are LGHNA and YSLEER. Trimming stripped 0 bases from V and 7 bases from J, with 15 bases between. The CDR3 is made up of 16 amino acids. The CDR3 DNA reads as TGCGCCAGCAGCCAAGATAGGGGGACCGGGCTTGAAAAACTGTTTTTT. Its translation: CASSQDRGTGLEKLFF.

This clonotype was seen at least ten times. The chain joins TRBV5-1 to TRBJ2-3; D not resolved. Germline V lookup: CDR1 SGHRS, CDR2 YFSETQ. The CDR3 extends over 12 amino acids. Trimming stripped 6 bases from V and 4 bases from J, with 9 bases between. CDR3 loop: CASTESSDTQYF. The CDR3 coding sequence is TGCGCCAGCACCGAGTCATCAGATACGCAGTATTTT.

In this sample, this clonotype turned up many times. The chain is built from TRBV18 and TRBJ2-3, with D maybe TRBD2 (6 bases). The V gene lost 1 base and the J gene lost 2 bases, with 19 bases spanning the gap. The germline V gene encodes CDR1 KGHSH and CDR2 LQKENI. The CDR3 covers 18 residues. The CDR3: CASSPLIGGRGNTDTQYF. The DNA of the CDR3 is TGTGCCAGCTCACCACTGATTGGAGGGAGAGGAAACACAGATACGCAGTATTTT.

A note on this clonotype: One end of the junction fails to match germline, which may point to a read error. The V and J genes are TRBV29-1 and TRBJ2-1; D possibly matches TRBD1 or TRBD2 (6 bases each). The CDR3 is 8 amino acids. The germline gives CDR1 SQVTM, CDR2 ANQGSEA. The CDR3 DNA reads TGCAGCGTCCGGGGGCAGTCCTTC. This sequence encodes CSVRGQSF.

This clonotype was detected a few times. The chain links TRBV20-1 to TRBJ2-7, with TRBD2 matching over 7 bases. The CDR3 spans 16 residues. The V gene's germline CDR1 is DFQATT and CDR2 SNEGSKA (reference sequence). J lost 3 bases, V lost 0 bases, and 11 bases had no gene match. DNA of the CDR3: TGCAGTGCTAGAGATCCTGGGACTATGTTTTACTACGAGCAGTACTTC. It yields the protein CSARDPGTMFYYEQYF.

This clonotype was seen a few times. The chain carries TRBV6-1 and TRBJ2-3; 7 nucleotides agree with TRBD2. The V gene's germline CDR1 is MNHNS and CDR2 SASEGT. The J segment lost 1 base and the V segment lost 5 bases, leaving 9 bases of the junction unmatched. CDR3 length equals 16 residues. CDR3 loop: CASSQTGGIGTDTQYF. CDR3 nucleotide sequence: TGTGCCAGCAGTCAAACCGGGGGGATTGGCACAGATACGCAGTATTTT.

This clonotype was found a few times. CDR3 DNA sequence: TGTGCCAGCAGCTTTTCCGGGACAGCTTCCTACGAGCAGTACTTC. Translating it yields CASSFSGTASYEQYF. The chain recombines TRBV5-5 with TRBJ2-7; 7 nucleotides agree with TRBD1. V lost 2 bases and J lost 1; bases outside the gene matches: 6. CDR1 is SGHKS and CDR2 is YYEKEE in the germline V gene (reference sequence). The CDR3 consists of 15 residues.

This sequence joins TRBV7-6 and TRBJ2-3, with 7 bases lining up with TRBD2. Germline trimming cut 1 base from V and 5 bases from J; bases unmatched to any gene: 0. The CDR3 sequence is 13 residues long. Per germline, CDR1 SGHVS and CDR2 FNYEAQ. The CDR3 region has the DNA TGTGCCAGCAGCTTAGTAGCGGGAGATACGCAGTATTTT. Protein: CASSLVAGDTQYF.

This rearrangement joins TRBV25-1 to TRBJ1-1; D may be TRBD1 (6 bases). The CDR3 covers 17 residues. V was cut by 0 bases and J by 1 base, with 15 bases left in between. CDR1 MGHDK and CDR2 SYGVNS come from the germline V gene. CDR3 residues: CASSEYVGGASNTEAFF. In nucleotides, the CDR3 is TGTGCCAGCAGTGAATACGTGGGGGGGGCTTCGAACACTGAAGCTTTCTTT.

This clonotype was seen only a few times. The chain carries TRBV9 and TRBJ2-5; D is possibly TRBD2 (7 bases). Trimming pared 3 bases from V and 7 bases from J, leaving 16 bases between. Germline loops: CDR1 SGDLS, CDR2 YYNGEE. The CDR3 spans 14 residues. CDR3 bases: TGTGCCAGCAGCGCCTCTCGGGGGGCTGGGACCCAGTACTTC. Its protein product is CASSASRGAGTQYF.

A few counts support this clonotype. The genes are TRBV9 and TRBJ2-2, with D perhaps being TRBD1 or TRBD2 (5 bases each). Germline CDR1 reads SGDLS; CDR2 reads YYNGEE. The V end was cut by 2 bases, the J end by 3 bases, with 17 bases between. The CDR3 consists of 17 residues. CDR3 nucleotides: TGTGCCAGCAGCGTCACCGGGGCCCCTGTACACACCGGGGAGCTGTTTTTT. Its translation is CASSVTGAPVHTGELFF.

This sequence joins TRBV29-1 and TRBJ2-1; possibly TRBD1 or TRBD2 for D (5 bases each). This CDR3 has 14 residues. V was cut by 8 bases and J by 7 bases, with 21 bases left in between. Germline V gene lookup returns CDR1 SQVTM and CDR2 ANQGSEA. This chain's CDR3 is CSSAGTGPGNEQFF. The CDR3 nucleotides are TGCAGCTCGGCCGGGACCGGCCCCGGGAATGAGCAGTTCTTC.

This clonotype was picked up a small number of times. The CDR3 DNA reads TGCAGTGCTAGAGTTCCTAGCGGGAGGGCCCTGGAGACCCAGTACTTC. Protein: CSARVPSGRALETQYF. This chain joins TRBV20-1 and TRBJ2-5; 12 bases map to TRBD2. V dropped 1 base and J dropped 5; count of bases not matched to a gene: 8. The CDR3 spans 16 residues. Germline V gives CDR1 DFQATT, CDR2 SNEGSKA (reference sequence).

The rearrangement links TRBV12-3 or TRBV12-4 to TRBJ1-1; D gene uncertain. Trimming shortened V by 3 bases and J by 7 bases, and 12 bases separated the two germline ends. This CDR3 comprises 13 residues. The CDR3, as DNA: TGTGCCAGCAGTTTGGGCGGGGAGGTTGAAGCTTTCTTT. It yields the protein CASSLGGEVEAFF.

This CDR3 reads CASSDSYDNEQFF. CDR3 DNA sequence: TGTGCCAGCAGTGACAGCTACGACAATGAGCAGTTCTTC. V gene TRBV2 combines with J gene TRBJ2-1; D is undetermined. Germline values: CDR1 SNHLY, CDR2 FYNNEI. The V end was cut by 3 bases, the J end by 5 bases, with 8 bases between. The CDR3 sequence is 13 residues long. Full variable domain (rest looked up from reference TRBV2 and TRBJ2-1): EPEVTQTPSHQVTQMGQEVILRCVPISNHLYFYWYRQILGQKVEFLVSFYNNEISEKSEIFDDQFSVERPDGSNFTLKIRSTKLEDSAMYFCASSDSYDNEQFFGPGTRLTVL.

This clonotype showed up just a few times. The chain carries TRBV5-6 and TRBJ1-2; 9 nucleotides align to TRBD1. The junction had 9 bases not matched to a gene; V was cut back by 4 bases and J by 5 bases. Germline CDR1 reads SGHDT; CDR2 reads YYEEEE. CDR3 size: 15 residues. The CDR3 sequence: CASSVTGGIYYGYTF. In nucleotides, the CDR3 is TGTGCCAGCAGCGTAACAGGGGGCATCTATTATGGCTACACCTTC.